Detailed here is one T cell receptor (beta chain). This entry is derived from a study of blood T cell repertoires in COVID-19. In the study overall: Acute-phase and convalescent COVID-19 samples originated in the United States, Italy and Spain. Sources were T cells, B-cell-depleted T cells, or PBMCs; the material itself was cDNA or gDNA.

This table comes from immunoSEQ multiplex PCR, and its TCRdb copy is limited to in-frame clones, with some not included. The data contain roughly 27,000 clones, around 89% of them singletons. The CDR3 sequence is 11 residues long. The V gene's germline CDR1 is MDHEN and CDR2 SYDVKM. V was pared by 10 bases and J by 3 bases, with 9 bases between. V usage is TRBV28 and J usage is TRBJ1-1; D perhaps matches TRBD1 (5 bases). The sequence derives from a human donor in a cohort sampled during active COVID-19. Sequenced: peripheral blood. The CDR3 sequence: CAILGDTEAFF. CDR3 sequence (DNA): TGTGCCATCTTAGGGGACACTGAAGCTTTCTTT.